Described below is a single T cell receptor (beta chain) sequence and its context. The specificity of this receptor is unknown. One base away there is no much larger clone; base qualities are not given. The collaborating institutions used their own protocols to collect whole blood in K2EDTA tubes. For TCRbeta analysis, collaborator samples were shipped as frozen whole blood, as isolated PBMCs, or as DNA extracted from either sample type. This sample stems from a study of blood T cell repertoires in COVID-19 (dated by TCRdb to about 2020). A note on the overall study: Samples from collaborators originated in the United States, Italy and Spain and spanned both the acute and convalescent phases of COVID-19. The material from the prospective study consisted of cDNA or gDNA derived from T cells, B-cell-depleted T cells, or PBMCs. Deeply sampled blood TCRbeta repertoires from subjects exposed to, actively infected with, or recovered from COVID-19 were included in the dataset. The repertoires were released in a freely available public database meant as a resource for research on the immune response to SARS-CoV-2. The samples were drawn from the first 160 participants of the ongoing ImmuneRACE study and from over a thousand subjects provided by 6 global collaborators. The sample metadata nearly always contained a de-identified subject ID, COVID-19 status, age in years and sex. Where HLA class I and class II types were available, the types were taken from metadata supplied by the sample provider, not from assay-based typing. Beyond this particular receptor, the publication reports: Clinical and demographic metadata were provided uncurated, with the amount varying by source and participant.

TCRbeta CDR3 regions were amplified from genomic DNA using the immunoSEQ Assay, a bias-controlled multiplex PCR. The paper's data handling went like this. Nucleated cell counts per sample were estimated from amplification of reference gene primers within the assay. To quantify the absolute abundance of each unique TCRbeta CDR3 rearrangement, sequence reads were collapsed and filtered. Productive Simpson clonality was computed per sample as the square root of Simpson's diversity index over productive rearrangements. Here the immuneACCESS table is served through TCRdb, limited to in-frame sequences with V and J called. Missing clones are a known gap in these copies; in checked studies unresolved V genes cover under half, and the rest lacks a known reason. V and J calls and clone size are as listed in that table; D and trimming were resolved from the DNA. Present in this sample are 75,000 to 90,000 clones, 85% of which were seen just once. The top ten clones comprise more than 15% of the sample.

V is pruned by 3 bases and J by 5 bases, leaving 2 bases of the junction without a gene match. CDR3 length: 14 amino acids, cysteine to phenylalanine. Here the CDR3 DNA is all that survives: 42 bases in frame from base 1. The CDR1 and CDR2 encoded by the germline V gene are KGHSH and LQKENI. The chain is made from TRBV18 and TRBJ2-5, with 11 bases in between that match TRBD2. The sequence was collected from an elderly man with active or convalescent COVID-19. The source material was peripheral blood. The sequence in DNA is TGTGCCAGCTCACCCCCTAGCGGGGGGGAGACCCAGTACTTC. Protein translation: CASSPPSGGETQYF. Full variable domain (CDR3 extended with the reference TRBV18 and TRBJ2-5 proteins): NAGVMQNPRHLVRRRGQEARLRCSPMKGHSHVYWYRQLPEEGLKFMVYLQKENIIDESGMPKERFSAEFPKEGPSILRIQQVVRGDSAAYFCASSPPSGGETQYFGPGTRLLVL.